The 28 T cell receptor beta chains listed next were all sequenced from one sample in a study of control samples from healthy donors and cancer patients. The repertoire was sequenced with immunoSEQ multiplex PCR; TCRdb's copy has only in-frame clones and lacks some. Of about 140,000 clones in the sample, 75% to 90% were seen once. The sequenced sample consisted of blood. The receptors come from a woman under 40 in good health.

The chain uses TRBV7-2 and TRBJ1-3, with a tentative D call TRBD1 (5 bases). This CDR3 comprises 14 residues. Trimming took off 1 base at V and 5 bases at J, with 9 bases between the two ends. CDR1 is SGHTA, CDR2 FQGNSA, per germline. CDR3 residues: CASSLDRNRNTIYF. In DNA, the CDR3 is TGTGCCAGCAGCTTAGACAGGAATAGAAACACCATATATTTT.

The chain has TRBV11-2 and TRBJ1-3; D is undetermined. This CDR3 is built from 15 residues. V lost 3 bases and J lost 3, with 12 bases in between. Germline V gene lookup returns CDR1 SGHAT and CDR2 FQNNGV. The CDR3 DNA reads TGTGCCAGCAGCTTCCAGGCTTTCGGTGGAAACACCATATATTTT. Amino acid sequence: CASSFQAFGGNTIYF.

V and J are TRBV20-1 and TRBJ1-2, with D possibly TRBD1 on 5 matching bases. In germline, CDR1 is DFQATT, CDR2 SNEGSKA (reference sequence). V shed 0 bases and J shed 7 bases, with 6 bases lying between them. The CDR3 has 11 residues. The CDR3 coding sequence is TGCAGTGCTAGAGATGGGGGTGGCTACACCTTC. Its protein product is CSARDGGGYTF.

The chain couples TRBV5-5 to TRBJ1-4; no definite D call. V lost 4 bases and J 4 bases, leaving 17 bases between the germline ends. There are 16 residues in the CDR3. Germline assignment: CDR1 SGHKS and CDR2 YYEKEE (reference sequence). CDR3: CASSARPVGGNEKLFF. The CDR3 bases are TGTGCCAGCAGCGCCAGGCCCGTCGGCGGTAATGAAAAACTGTTTTTT.

The chain carries TRBV5-6 and TRBJ2-7; 7 nucleotides match TRBD1. With 4 bases clipped from V and 3 bases from J, the junction kept 7 bases outside the gene matches. Germline CDR1 SGHDT, CDR2 YYEEEE. CDR3 length equals 14 residues. In DNA form, the CDR3 reads TGTGCCAGCAGCCAGGTCGGACAGGACTACGAGCAGTACTTC. Protein: CASSQVGQDYEQYF.

The J gene is TRBJ2-7, the V gene TRBV6-5, with TRBD2 matching over 7 bases. The V and J ends lost 4 bases and 6 bases, in that order; junction bases with no gene match: 3. The CDR3 runs 12 residues. Germline CDR1 and CDR2: MNHEY and SVGAGI. CDR3 region: CASSWTRSEQYF. The CDR3 DNA sequence: TGTGCCAGCAGTTGGACTAGAAGCGAGCAGTACTTC.

V and J are TRBV5-1 and TRBJ2-7; unclear D gene. The CDR3 is 15 residues long. CDR1 SGHRS and CDR2 YFSETQ come from the germline V gene. V was cut by 4 bases and J by 0 bases, with 14 bases left in between. Here the CDR3 reads CASSRDTWSSYEQYF. The CDR3 coding sequence is TGCGCCAGCAGCCGTGACACCTGGAGCTCCTACGAGCAGTACTTC.

This clone occurred once. The chain carries TRBV24-1 and TRBJ2-2, with TRBD2 identical over 10 bases. CDR3 length: 16 residues. With V trimmed by 5 bases and J by 6 bases, 8 bases remained unmatched. The V gene's germline CDR1 is KGHDR and CDR2 SFDVKD. The CDR3 DNA sequence: TGTGCCACCAGTGGGAGCGGGAGGGTGTCTGCCGGGGAGCTGTTTTTT. Translated: CATSGSGRVSAGELFF.

The gene calls are TRBV2 and TRBJ2-7, with D unclear. The CDR3 is made up of 11 amino acids. CDR1 and CDR2 (germline): SNHLY, FYNNEI. Between the trimmed V and J ends, which lost 6 bases and 5 bases, there was a span of 8 bases. CDR3 bases: TGTGCCAGCAGCCCCCGGGACGAGCAGTACTTC. It codes for CASSPRDEQYF. Drawing the rest from reference TRBV2 and TRBJ2-7, the complete variable domain is EPEVTQTPSHQVTQMGQEVILRCVPISNHLYFYWYRQILGQKVEFLVSFYNNEISEKSEIFDDQFSVERPDGSNFTLKIRSTKLEDSAMYFCASSPRDEQYFGPGTRLTVT.

The chain uses TRBV3-1 (or the pseudogene TRBV3-2) and TRBJ1-4; TRBD1 aligns across 12 bases. Germline assignment: CDR1 LGHDT and CDR2 YNNKEL (reference sequence). The CDR3 runs to 15 residues. V gave up 4 bases and J gave up 5 bases; unmatched junction bases: 2. DNA of the CDR3: TGTGCCAGCAGCCCCGGGACAGGGGGCAATGAAAAACTGTTTTTT. It specifies CASSPGTGGNEKLFF.

The V gene is TRBV18, the J gene TRBJ2-1; TRBD2 aligns across 7 bases. V gave up 1 base and J gave up 8 bases; unmatched junction bases: 8. The germline V gene has CDR1 KGHSH and CDR2 LQKENI. This CDR3 comprises 15 residues. DNA of the CDR3: TGTGCCAGCTCACCACGCGGGGGTACTTTGGATGAGCAGTTCTTC. The encoded protein is CASSPRGGTLDEQFF.

The chain has TRBV28 and TRBJ1-2; D is uncertain. CDR1 is MDHEN and CDR2 is SYDVKM in the germline V gene. CDR3 length: 14 amino acids. V was trimmed by 3 bases and J by 5 bases, leaving 13 bases between them. The CDR3 sequence is CASSFSREPYGYTF. CDR3 in DNA: TGTGCCAGCAGTTTCTCTCGGGAGCCGTATGGCTACACCTTC.

The chain uses TRBV7-2 and TRBJ2-5; 7 nucleotides line up with TRBD2. The CDR3 length is 14 residues. CDR1 is SGHTA, CDR2 FQGNSA, per germline. V lost 0 bases and J lost 5; bases outside the gene matches: 3. CDR3 coding DNA: TGTGCCAGCAGCTTAGCGCGGGGGACGGAGACCCAGTACTTC. Residues: CASSLARGTETQYF.

To note about this clone: Within the sample, other DNA sequences also encode this same CDR3. This chain joins TRBV28 and TRBJ2-7; weak D call: TRBD2 (6 bases). The germline V gene has CDR1 MDHEN and CDR2 SYDVKM. The CDR3 spans 14 residues. Trimming took 2 bases from V and 0 from J, leaving 8 bases between them. CDR3 nucleotide sequence: TGTGCCAGCAGTTTAAGCGGGCCCTCCTACGAGCAGTACTTC. Encoded protein: CASSLSGPSYEQYF.

This chain joins TRBV18 and TRBJ2-3; no definite D call. CDR1 and CDR2 (germline): KGHSH, LQKENI. Trimming removed 0 bases at V and 2 bases at J, with 9 bases between. The CDR3 is 15 residues long. In nucleotides, the CDR3 is TGTGCCAGCTCACCACCGGTCCAGCCCACAGATACGCAGTATTTT. Its protein product is CASSPPVQPTDTQYF.

The chain couples TRBV6-5 to TRBJ2-3; TRBD1 is a possible D gene (6 bases). The V gene lost 8 bases and the J gene lost 0 bases, with 15 bases spanning the gap. CDR3 length equals 15 residues. Germline CDR1 reads MNHEY; CDR2 reads SVGAGI. CDR3 protein: CASGIGRGSTDTQYF. In DNA form, the CDR3 reads TGTGCCAGCGGAATTGGCAGGGGAAGCACAGATACGCAGTATTTT.

V usage is TRBV18 and J usage is TRBJ2-2; no definite D call. This CDR3 is 16 amino acids long. Germline CDR1 and CDR2: KGHSH and LQKENI. V lost 5 bases, J lost 6 bases, and 19 bases lay in between. The CDR3 DNA is TGTGCCAGCTCAAGTCTCCAGAGTTATGGGGCCGGGGAGCTGTTTTTT. Protein: CASSSLQSYGAGELFF.

The chain has TRBV6-4 and TRBJ1-5; TRBD1 aligns across 8 bases. The J segment lost 2 bases and the V segment lost 9 bases, leaving 0 bases of the junction unmatched. This CDR3 has 12 residues. Looked up from germline, CDR1 is MRHNA and CDR2 is SNTAGT. This CDR3 reads CARGQGNQPQHF. CDR3 DNA: TGTGCCAGGGGACAGGGCAATCAGCCCCAGCATTTT.

The chain joins TRBV7-6 to TRBJ2-1, with TRBD2 identical over 8 bases. Germline values: CDR1 SGHVS, CDR2 FNYEAQ. CDR3 length: 17 amino acids. J lost 5 bases, V lost 8 bases, and 17 bases had no gene match. The CDR3 protein is CASGLAEGFPQHNEQFF. The CDR3 DNA reads as TGTGCCAGCGGACTAGCCGAGGGTTTTCCCCAACACAATGAGCAGTTCTTC.

The chain combines TRBV6-5 with TRBJ2-5, with D perhaps matching TRBD1 or TRBD2 (6 bases each). Looked up from germline, CDR1 is MNHEY and CDR2 is SVGAGI. The V end lost 5 bases, the J end lost 5 bases, and 12 bases lay between the germline ends. This CDR3 is 13 amino acids long. In nucleotides, the CDR3 is TGTGCCAGCAGTACCAAGGGGGGTGAGACCCAGTACTTC. Translation: CASSTKGGETQYF.

The V call is TRBV7-2, the J call TRBJ2-1; TRBD2 aligns across 7 bases. With 5 bases clipped from V and 4 bases from J, the junction kept 8 bases outside the gene matches. The V gene's germline CDR1 is SGHTA and CDR2 FQGNSA. The CDR3 sequence is 15 residues long. The CDR3 is CASSGGVADYNEQFF. CDR3 coding DNA: TGTGCCAGCAGCGGGGGGGTAGCGGATTACAATGAGCAGTTCTTC.

The chain recombines TRBV7-3 with TRBJ2-6; D tentatively reads TRBD1 or TRBD2 (5 bases each). There are 17 residues in the CDR3. Germline assignment: CDR1 SGHTA and CDR2 FQGTGA. Between the trimmed V and J ends, which lost 1 base and 0 bases, there was a span of 10 bases. The CDR3 nucleotides are TGTGCCAGCAGCTTAATGGGACGGGACTCTGGGGCCAACGTCCTGACTTTC. This sequence encodes CASSLMGRDSGANVLTF.

V usage is TRBV29-1 and J usage is TRBJ2-5; maybe TRBD1 (6 bases). The CDR3 is 14 residues long. Germline lookup yields CDR1 SQVTM and CDR2 ANQGSEA. Trimming removed 7 bases from V and 2 bases from J, with 17 bases in between. The CDR3 spells CSASGTLEQETQYF. Here the CDR3 DNA reads TGCAGCGCTTCCGGGACACTCGAACAAGAGACCCAGTACTTC.

The chain is built from TRBV7-2 and TRBJ2-3, with D perhaps matching TRBD2 (5 bases). Germline V lookup: CDR1 SGHTA, CDR2 FQGNSA. The V end was cut by 5 bases, the J end by 4 bases, with 7 bases between. This CDR3 region has 12 residues. The CDR3, as DNA: TGTGCCAGCAGCGTGGACTCAGATACGCAGTATTTT. It specifies CASSVDSDTQYF. Full variable domain (rest looked up from reference TRBV7-2 and TRBJ2-3): GAGVSQSPSNKVTEKGKDVELRCDPISGHTALYWYRQSLGQGLEFLIYFQGNSAPDKSGLPSDRFSAERTGGSVSTLTIQRTQQEDSAVYLCASSVDSDTQYFGPGTRLTVL.

The CDR3 nucleotides read TGTGCCAGCAGTATTAGCGGACCGAACACCGGGGAGCTGTTTTTT. This codes for CASSISGPNTGELFF. The V call is TRBV6-5, the J call TRBJ2-2; maybe TRBD2 (6 bases). Per the germline V gene, CDR1 is MNHEY and CDR2 is SVGAGI. This CDR3 is 15 amino acids long. The ends were cut back, 5 bases at V and 0 bases at J, with 10 bases in the middle.

DNA for the CDR3: TGTGCCACTTCTCAGACAGGGCTGGAAGAGACCCAGTACTTC. Residues: CATSQTGLEETQYF. The rearrangement uses TRBV10-3 and TRBJ2-5; 7 bases agree with TRBD1. Germline trimming cut 10 bases from V and 3 bases from J; bases unmatched to any gene: 11. There are 14 residues in the CDR3. Germline-derived CDR1 and CDR2 are ENHRY and SYGVKD.

The chain carries TRBV7-9 and TRBJ2-2; the match to TRBD2 covers 7 bases. V was pared by 8 bases and J by 0 bases, with 3 bases of the junction left unmatched. The CDR3 runs to 14 residues. Germline assignment: CDR1 SEHNR and CDR2 FQNEAQ (reference sequence). The CDR3 region has the DNA TGTGCCAGCGATCGGGGGGCGAACACCGGGGAGCTGTTTTTT. Encoded protein: CASDRGANTGELFF.

The rearrangement links TRBV19 to TRBJ2-1, with 8 bases fitting TRBD2. The germline CDR1 and CDR2 sequences are LNHDA and SQIVND (reference sequence). After removal of 7 bases from V and 4 bases from J, the junction contained 6 bases not matched to a gene. This CDR3 has 14 residues. CDR3 loop: CASMFSGSYNEQFF. The CDR3 DNA reads TGTGCCAGTATGTTCAGCGGGAGTTACAATGAGCAGTTCTTC.